The rows below give T cell receptor beta chains drawn from one sample of a study of T cell repertoires in cytomegalovirus infection. MiXCR, run by TCRdb on the reads, gives a single entry per CDR3 protein. The table shows 680,000 or so distinct CDR3 sequences, with 35% occurring only once. Sequencing was performed on PBMCs. All receptors derive from a human donor in good health (CMV status not recorded). Some clones in this sample may be carry-over from other donors' samples. Both conserved end residues are part of each CDR3. The order of the fields is CDR3 DNA, CDR3 protein, V gene, D gene, J gene, clone size, CDR3 length. A D gene is named only where the DNA matches it firmly. Clone size is shown for a subset of rows, as once, few, many or a class of expanded clone.

CDR3 DNA: TGTGCCAGCAGCTTAGTCTGGCGACTAGATGACGACAATGAGCAGTTCTTC
CDR3 protein: CASSLVWRLDDDNEQFF
V gene: TRBV7-2
D gene: .
J gene: TRBJ2-1
clone size: few
CDR3 length: 17

CDR3 DNA: TGTGCCAGCAGCCCTGAGGGGGTTGGACCCACAGATACGCAGTATTTT
CDR3 protein: CASSPEGVGPTDTQYF
V gene: TRBV28
D gene: .
J gene: TRBJ2-3
clone size: .
CDR3 length: 16

CDR3 DNA: TGTGCCAGCAGTGAAACGTGGACTTCTAGCTCTGGAAACACCATATATTTT
CDR3 protein: CASSETWTSSSGNTIYF
V gene: TRBV6-1
D gene: .
J gene: TRBJ1-3
clone size: .
CDR3 length: 17

CDR3 DNA: TGTGCCAGCAGTCACGGACAGGCGCGCGACACCATATATTTT
CDR3 protein: CASSHGQARDTIYF
V gene: TRBV6-1
D gene: TRBD1
J gene: TRBJ1-3
clone size: .
CDR3 length: 14

CDR3 DNA: TGCGCCAGCAGCCACGCTACCCTTGACATCCTCAACTATGGCTACACCTTC
CDR3 protein: CASSHATLDILNYGYTF
V gene: TRBV4-1
D gene: .
J gene: TRBJ1-2
clone size: .
CDR3 length: 17

CDR3 DNA: TGTGCCAGCAGTCCGGGGAGTGGCAATCAGCCCCAGCATTTT
CDR3 protein: CASSPGSGNQPQHF
V gene: TRBV27
D gene: .
J gene: TRBJ1-5
clone size: .
CDR3 length: 14

CDR3 DNA: TGTGCCAGCGAAAGGGCAGACGGGTACAATGAGCAGTTCTTC
CDR3 protein: CASERADGYNEQFF
V gene: TRBV28
D gene: .
J gene: TRBJ2-1
clone size: few
CDR3 length: 14

CDR3 DNA: TGTGCCAGCTCCACAAGGGAGACCCAGTACTTC
CDR3 protein: CASSTRETQYF
V gene: TRBV18
D gene: .
J gene: TRBJ2-5
clone size: few
CDR3 length: 11

CDR3 DNA: TGTGCCAGCAGCACCCGATCGAATCAGCCCCAGCATTTT
CDR3 protein: CASSTRSNQPQHF
V gene: TRBV7-2
D gene: .
J gene: TRBJ1-5
clone size: many
CDR3 length: 13

CDR3 DNA: TGTGCCAGCAGCTCCGGACTGCTAACTAATGAAAAACTGTTTTTT
CDR3 protein: CASSSGLLTNEKLFF
V gene: TRBV7-8
D gene: .
J gene: TRBJ1-4
clone size: few
CDR3 length: 15

CDR3 DNA: TGTGCCAGCAGCTATCAGGGGCCGGGGACTGAAGCTTTCTTT
CDR3 protein: CASSYQGPGTEAFF
V gene: TRBV7-2
D gene: .
J gene: TRBJ1-1
clone size: many
CDR3 length: 14

CDR3 DNA: TGTGCCAGCAGCTCCCTGTCAGGCACTATCTACACCTTC
CDR3 protein: CASSSLSGTIYTF
V gene: TRBV7-9
D gene: .
J gene: TRBJ1-2
clone size: .
CDR3 length: 13

CDR3 DNA: TGTGCCAGTAGCCCTTCCGGGACAGGCCCGATGAAGATACAGTTCTTC
CDR3 protein: CASSPSGTGPMKIQFF
V gene: TRBV19
D gene: TRBD1
J gene: TRBJ2-1
clone size: .
CDR3 length: 16

CDR3 DNA: TGTGCCAGCAGCGCCGAACTAGCGCTAGAGACCCAGTACTTC
CDR3 protein: CASSAELALETQYF
V gene: TRBV9
D gene: TRBD2
J gene: TRBJ2-5
clone size: .
CDR3 length: 14

CDR3 DNA: TGTTCCAGCAGGCTGGGGCAAGAGACCCAGTACTTC
CDR3 protein: CSSRLGQETQYF
V gene: TRBV6-1
D gene: .
J gene: TRBJ2-5
clone size: once
CDR3 length: 12

CDR3 DNA: TGTGCCAGTAGTAAGATAGGCGGACAATCCACCCGTAATACCGGGGAGCTGTTTTTT
CDR3 protein: CASSKIGGQSTRNTGELFF
V gene: TRBV19
D gene: .
J gene: TRBJ2-2
clone size: .
CDR3 length: 19

CDR3 DNA: TGTGCCAGCAGCTCCGCCCCGTGGCTTGGGGGGCGGGGGGCTTTCTTT
CDR3 protein: CASSSAPWLGGRGAFF
V gene: TRBV7-6
D gene: .
J gene: TRBJ1-1
clone size: many
CDR3 length: 16

CDR3 DNA: TGTGCCAGCAGAACCGGGACGACTCGGTTCGGGTCTTTCTTT
CDR3 protein: CASRTGTTRFGSFF
V gene: TRBV2
D gene: .
J gene: TRBJ1-1
clone size: .
CDR3 length: 14

CDR3 DNA: TGTGCCAGCAGTTTGCCAGTCGGGAATGGCTACACCTTC
CDR3 protein: CASSLPVGNGYTF
V gene: TRBV28
D gene: .
J gene: TRBJ1-2
clone size: .
CDR3 length: 13

CDR3 DNA: TGTGCCAGCACAGAAGGCGGCATTGGCGAGCAGTACTTC
CDR3 protein: CASTEGGIGEQYF
V gene: TRBV12-3/TRBV12-4
D gene: .
J gene: TRBJ2-7
clone size: few
CDR3 length: 13

CDR3 DNA: TGTGCCAGCAGTCGCGAGGGGGGTTACAGTCAGCCCCAGCATTTT
CDR3 protein: CASSREGGYSQPQHF
V gene: TRBV7-9
D gene: .
J gene: TRBJ1-5
clone size: few
CDR3 length: 15

CDR3 DNA: TGTGCCAGCCTGTTTGGACAGGGGGGTGAAGCTTTCTTT
CDR3 protein: CASLFGQGGEAFF
V gene: TRBV6-6
D gene: TRBD1
J gene: TRBJ1-1
clone size: .
CDR3 length: 13

CDR3 DNA: TGCAGTGCTGGACGGGTGGGAGTCAGCAATCAGCCCCAGCATTTT
CDR3 protein: CSAGRVGVSNQPQHF
V gene: TRBV20-1
D gene: .
J gene: TRBJ1-5
clone size: .
CDR3 length: 15

CDR3 DNA: TGTGCCAGCACCTCGAGGGTAAGGCAGCCCCAGCATTTT
CDR3 protein: CASTSRVRQPQHF
V gene: TRBV28
D gene: .
J gene: TRBJ1-5
clone size: .
CDR3 length: 13

CDR3 DNA: TGTGCCAGCAGTTCCCGGGACTCGAGGTGGGATTCACCCCTCCACTTT
CDR3 protein: CASSSRDSRWDSPLHF
V gene: TRBV12-3/TRBV12-4
D gene: .
J gene: TRBJ1-6
clone size: few
CDR3 length: 16

CDR3 DNA: TGCAGTGCTTGGCGCTCACAGGGCCCCATCCAATACGAGCAGTACTTC
CDR3 protein: CSAWRSQGPIQYEQYF
V gene: TRBV20-1
D gene: .
J gene: TRBJ2-7
clone size: once
CDR3 length: 16

CDR3 DNA: TGTGCCAGCCGAACTAGCGGGAGGGCCCACGAGCAGTACTTC
CDR3 protein: CASRTSGRAHEQYF
V gene: TRBV7-2
D gene: TRBD2
J gene: TRBJ2-7
clone size: many
CDR3 length: 14

CDR3 DNA: TGTGCCAGCAGTTTAGCCGGGGACGGGGTGGGAGAGACCCAGTACTTC
CDR3 protein: CASSLAGDGVGETQYF
V gene: TRBV28
D gene: .
J gene: TRBJ2-5
clone size: .
CDR3 length: 16

CDR3 DNA: TGTGCCACCAGTGACCCACAGGGCGATGAGCAGTTCTTC
CDR3 protein: CATSDPQGDEQFF
V gene: TRBV24-1
D gene: .
J gene: TRBJ2-1
clone size: .
CDR3 length: 13

CDR3 DNA: TGTGCCAGCAGGGGTAGCGGGAGAGGCGCAGATACGCAGTATTTT
CDR3 protein: CASRGSGRGADTQYF
V gene: TRBV5-6
D gene: TRBD2
J gene: TRBJ2-3
clone size: once
CDR3 length: 15

CDR3 DNA: TGTGCCAGCTCACCTACAGGACAGGGGACTTATCAGCCCCAGCATTTT
CDR3 protein: CASSPTGQGTYQPQHF
V gene: TRBV18
D gene: TRBD1
J gene: TRBJ1-5
clone size: .
CDR3 length: 16

CDR3 DNA: TGTGCCAGCAGCCCAGACAGGGAAGTAAACATTCAGTACTTC
CDR3 protein: CASSPDREVNIQYF
V gene: TRBV11-2
D gene: TRBD1
J gene: TRBJ2-4
clone size: .
CDR3 length: 14

CDR3 DNA: TGTGCCACCAGCCCGGACATTTATGGGGACACTGAAGCTTTCTTT
CDR3 protein: CATSPDIYGDTEAFF
V gene: TRBV15
D gene: .
J gene: TRBJ1-1
clone size: .
CDR3 length: 15

CDR3 DNA: TGTGCCAGCAGTGCCACTCCCTACGAGCAGTACTTC
CDR3 protein: CASSATPYEQYF
V gene: TRBV6-2/TRBV6-3
D gene: .
J gene: TRBJ2-7
clone size: .
CDR3 length: 12

CDR3 DNA: TGTGCCAGCAGCTTAAGGTCGGGGACAGGGCACCAAGAGACCCAGTACTTC
CDR3 protein: CASSLRSGTGHQETQYF
V gene: TRBV11-2
D gene: TRBD1
J gene: TRBJ2-5
clone size: many
CDR3 length: 17

CDR3 DNA: TGTGCCTGCTCTCACGACAGGGTTCGGTTTGATGAGCAGTTCTTC
CDR3 protein: CACSHDRVRFDEQFF
V gene: TRBV18
D gene: TRBD1
J gene: TRBJ2-1
clone size: once
CDR3 length: 15

CDR3 DNA: TGTGCCAGCAGTGAAGAAGACGGGAGGGGTTCCGGGGAGCTGTTTTTT
CDR3 protein: CASSEEDGRGSGELFF
V gene: TRBV6-1
D gene: TRBD2
J gene: TRBJ2-2
clone size: .
CDR3 length: 16

CDR3 DNA: TGTGCCAGCAGCTTATTTGGCAAGGGTTTATCTGAAGCTTTCTTT
CDR3 protein: CASSLFGKGLSEAFF
V gene: TRBV11-2
D gene: .
J gene: TRBJ1-1
clone size: .
CDR3 length: 15

CDR3 DNA: TGTGCTAGTGGTCCCCCGGGGGGAAACACTGAAGCTTTCTTT
CDR3 protein: CASGPPGGNTEAFF
V gene: TRBV12-5
D gene: .
J gene: TRBJ1-1
clone size: .
CDR3 length: 14

CDR3 DNA: TGCAGCGTTGGCGGGTGGGTTGGAGGTTCGAGTCTCCCCTACGAGCAGTACTTC
CDR3 protein: CSVGGWVGGSSLPYEQYF
V gene: TRBV29-1
D gene: .
J gene: TRBJ2-7
clone size: .
CDR3 length: 18

CDR3 DNA: TGTGCCAGCTCACCAACGCGGGGGAGCTCCACCGGGGAGCTGTTTTTT
CDR3 protein: CASSPTRGSSTGELFF
V gene: TRBV18
D gene: TRBD2
J gene: TRBJ2-2
clone size: .
CDR3 length: 16